This TCR beta chain was captured by sequencing in a study of shared clonotypes between healthy human individuals. Execution of the assay was at deep level. Data came from immunoSEQ multiplex PCR; TCRdb stores just in-frame clones and leaves some out. The sample lists approximately 1,500,000 clones; about 98% were seen once. Note on this clone: The sample contains more than one DNA sequence encoding this CDR3.

CDR3 length equals 10 residues. The ends were cut back, 4 bases at V and 8 bases at J, with 5 bases in the middle. Germline V gene sequence: CDR1 SEHNR, CDR2 FQNEAQ (reference sequence). The source is a man aged 25 to 45 in good health. Sequencing was done on a sample of naive CD4+ T cells sorted from blood. Subset denoted: CD45RA+ positively selected. The rearrangement uses TRBV7-9 and TRBJ1-2; D unclear. The CDR3 spells CASSSGGYTF. Here the CDR3 DNA reads TGTGCCAGCAGCTCTGGGGGCTACACCTTC.